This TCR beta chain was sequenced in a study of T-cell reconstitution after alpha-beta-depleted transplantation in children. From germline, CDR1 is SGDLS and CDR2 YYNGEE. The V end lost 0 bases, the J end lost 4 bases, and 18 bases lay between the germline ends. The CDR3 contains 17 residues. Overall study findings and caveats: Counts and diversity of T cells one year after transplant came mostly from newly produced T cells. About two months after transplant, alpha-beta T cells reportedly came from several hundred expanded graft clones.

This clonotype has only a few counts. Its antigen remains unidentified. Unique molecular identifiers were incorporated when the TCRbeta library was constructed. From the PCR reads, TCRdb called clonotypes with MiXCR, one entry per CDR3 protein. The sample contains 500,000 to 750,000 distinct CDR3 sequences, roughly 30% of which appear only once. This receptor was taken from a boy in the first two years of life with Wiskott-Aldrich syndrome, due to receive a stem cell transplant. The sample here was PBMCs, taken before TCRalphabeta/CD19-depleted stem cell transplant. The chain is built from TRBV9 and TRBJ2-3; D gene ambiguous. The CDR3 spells CASSVDPVGLVSDTQYF. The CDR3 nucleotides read TGTGCCAGCAGCGTAGACCCAGTTGGTTTAGTATCAGATACGCAGTATTTT.